Following are 5 T cell receptor beta chains from one sample sequenced in a study of cytomegalovirus exposure and HLA in healthy donors. Profiling relied on immunoSEQ multiplex PCR, and the TCRdb table lists in-frame clones only, not all of them. Of 190,000 or so clones listed, roughly 88% are singletons. Sequenced sample: PBMCs. The receptors originated from a young woman in good health and CMV-seropositive.

The rearrangement uses TRBV11-1 and TRBJ2-7; tentatively, D is TRBD1 (5 bases). In germline, CDR1 is SGHAT, CDR2 FQDESV (reference sequence). The CDR3 has 16 amino acids. Trimming removed 3 bases at V and 6 bases at J, with 21 bases between. CDR3 region: CASSFHVRASGAEQYF. The CDR3 region has the DNA TGTGCCAGCAGCTTTCACGTAAGGGCGAGTGGGGCCGAGCAGTACTTC.

This chain connects TRBV9 to TRBJ2-7, with 13 bases that match TRBD2. CDR1 is SGDLS, CDR2 YYNGEE, per germline. Germline trimming cut 3 bases from V and 3 bases from J; bases unmatched to any gene: 3. The CDR3 extends over 15 amino acids. The DNA for the CDR3 is TGTGCCAGCAGCGCCCGGACTAGCGGGAGCTACGAGCAGTACTTC. The encoded protein is CASSARTSGSYEQYF. The full variable domain, completed using reference TRBV9 and TRBJ2-7, is DSGVTQTPKHLITATGQRVTLRCSPRSGDLSVYWYQQSLDQGLQFLIQYYNGEERAKGNILERFSAQQFPDLHSELNLSSLELGDSALYFCASSARTSGSYEQYFGPGTRLTVT.

The rearrangement joins TRBV2 to TRBJ2-7; 9 bases match TRBD1. V dropped 4 bases and J dropped 3; count of bases not matched to a gene: 7. CDR1 and CDR2 from the germline V gene are SNHLY and FYNNEI. CDR3 size: 15 residues. The CDR3 DNA sequence: TGTGCCAGCAGTGGGGACAGGGTATCGGTCTACGAGCAGTACTTC. Amino acids: CASSGDRVSVYEQYF.

The J gene is TRBJ1-1, the V gene TRBV9, with D hard to call. The germline CDR1 and CDR2 sequences are SGDLS and YYNGEE. The CDR3 is made up of 13 amino acids. V lost 3 bases, J lost 0 bases, and 6 bases lay in between. This CDR3 is CASSETMNTEAFF. The CDR3 DNA follows: TGTGCCAGCAGCGAGACAATGAACACTGAAGCTTTCTTT.

The V gene is TRBV6-6, the J gene TRBJ2-2; D ambiguous. The germline V gene has CDR1 MNHNY and CDR2 SVGAGI (reference sequence). Trimming cost V 6 bases and J 5 bases, with 10 bases left between them. This CDR3 is 13 amino acids long. Here the CDR3 reads CASSNAGTGELFF. DNA of the CDR3: TGTGCCAGCAGCAACGCCGGGACCGGGGAGCTGTTTTTT.